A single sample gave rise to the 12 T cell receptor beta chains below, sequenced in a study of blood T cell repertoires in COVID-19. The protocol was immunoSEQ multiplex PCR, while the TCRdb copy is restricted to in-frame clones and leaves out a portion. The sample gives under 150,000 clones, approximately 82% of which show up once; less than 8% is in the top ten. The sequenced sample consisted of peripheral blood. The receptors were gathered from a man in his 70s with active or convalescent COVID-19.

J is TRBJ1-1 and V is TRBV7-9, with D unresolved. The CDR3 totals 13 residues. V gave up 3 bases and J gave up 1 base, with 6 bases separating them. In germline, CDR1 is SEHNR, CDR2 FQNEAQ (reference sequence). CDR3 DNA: TGTGCCAGCAGCTTGGGCAGGAACACTGAAGCTTTCTTT. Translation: CASSLGRNTEAFF.

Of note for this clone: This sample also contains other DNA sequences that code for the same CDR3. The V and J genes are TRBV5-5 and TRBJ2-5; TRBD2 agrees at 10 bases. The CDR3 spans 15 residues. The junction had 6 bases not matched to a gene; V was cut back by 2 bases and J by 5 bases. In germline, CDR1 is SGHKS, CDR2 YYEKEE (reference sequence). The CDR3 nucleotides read TGTGCCAGCAGCTTAAGCGGGGGGGCCGGGGAGACCCAGTACTTC. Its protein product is CASSLSGGAGETQYF.

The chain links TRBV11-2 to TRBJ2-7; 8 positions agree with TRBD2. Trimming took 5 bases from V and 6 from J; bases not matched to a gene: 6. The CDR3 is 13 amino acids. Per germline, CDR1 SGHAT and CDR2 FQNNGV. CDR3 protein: CASSPGLASEQYF. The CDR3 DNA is TGTGCCAGCAGCCCCGGACTAGCATCCGAGCAGTACTTC.

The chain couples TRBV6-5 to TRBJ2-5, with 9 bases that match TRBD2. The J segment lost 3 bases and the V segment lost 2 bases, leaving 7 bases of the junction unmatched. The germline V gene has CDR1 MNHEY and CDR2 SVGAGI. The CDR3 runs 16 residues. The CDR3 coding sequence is TGTGCCAGCAGTTACCGGGGACTAGCACCCGAAGAGACCCAGTACTTC. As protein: CASSYRGLAPEETQYF.

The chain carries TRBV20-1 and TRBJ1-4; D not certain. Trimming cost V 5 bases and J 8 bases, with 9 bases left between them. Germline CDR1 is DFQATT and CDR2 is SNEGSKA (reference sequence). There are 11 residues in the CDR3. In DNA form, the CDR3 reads TGCAGTGCTGGTCGCGAGGAAAAACTGTTTTTT. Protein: CSAGREEKLFF.

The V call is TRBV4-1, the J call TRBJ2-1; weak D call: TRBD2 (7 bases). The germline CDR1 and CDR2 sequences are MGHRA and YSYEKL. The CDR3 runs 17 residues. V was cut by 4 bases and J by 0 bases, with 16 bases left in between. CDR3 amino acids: CASSLGGGRSSYNEQFF. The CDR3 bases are TGCGCCAGCAGCCTAGGGGGGGGGCGAAGCTCCTACAATGAGCAGTTCTTC.

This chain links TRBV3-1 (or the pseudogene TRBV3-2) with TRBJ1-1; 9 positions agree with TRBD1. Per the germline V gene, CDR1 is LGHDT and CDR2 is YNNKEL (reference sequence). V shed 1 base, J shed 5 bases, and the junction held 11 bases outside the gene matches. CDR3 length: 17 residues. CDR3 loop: CASSQVSGTGSQTEAFF. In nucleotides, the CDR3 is TGTGCCAGCAGCCAAGTTTCCGGGACAGGGAGTCAGACTGAAGCTTTCTTT.

CDR3 in amino acids: CAWSVTSGVKTQYF. The DNA of the CDR3 is TGTGCCTGGAGTGTTACTAGCGGGGTTAAGACCCAGTACTTC. The chain recombines TRBV30 with TRBJ2-5, with 10 positions matching TRBD2. The V segment lost 0 bases and the J segment 6 bases; nucleotides outside the gene matches: 4. From germline, CDR1 is GTSNPN and CDR2 SVGIG (reference sequence). The CDR3 totals 14 residues.

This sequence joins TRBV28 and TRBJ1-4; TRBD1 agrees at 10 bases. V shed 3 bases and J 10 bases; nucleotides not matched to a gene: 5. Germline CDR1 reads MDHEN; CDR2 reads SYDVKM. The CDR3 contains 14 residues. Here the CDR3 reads CASSLGQGLVKLFF. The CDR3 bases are TGTGCCAGCAGTTTGGGACAGGGGCTCGTAAAACTGTTTTTT.

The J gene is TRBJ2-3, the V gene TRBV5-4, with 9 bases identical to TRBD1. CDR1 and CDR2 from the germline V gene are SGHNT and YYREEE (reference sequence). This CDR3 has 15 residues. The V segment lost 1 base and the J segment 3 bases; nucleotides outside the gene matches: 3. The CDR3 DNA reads TGTGCCAGCAGCTTGTCGGGACAGGGAACAGATACGCAGTATTTT. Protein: CASSLSGQGTDTQYF.

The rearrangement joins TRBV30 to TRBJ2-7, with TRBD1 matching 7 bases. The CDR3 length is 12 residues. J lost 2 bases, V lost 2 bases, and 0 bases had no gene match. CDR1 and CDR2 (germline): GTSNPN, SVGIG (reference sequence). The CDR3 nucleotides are TGTGCCTGGAGTCAGGGGGCCTACGAGCAGTACTTC. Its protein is CAWSQGAYEQYF.

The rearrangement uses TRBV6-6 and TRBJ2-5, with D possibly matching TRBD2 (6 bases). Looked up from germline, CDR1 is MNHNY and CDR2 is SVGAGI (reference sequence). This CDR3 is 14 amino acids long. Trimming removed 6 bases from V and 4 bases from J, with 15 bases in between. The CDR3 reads CASRRDVRGETQYF. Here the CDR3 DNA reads TGTGCCAGCAGGCGGGACGTTAGAGGAGAGACCCAGTACTTC.